This is a list of T cell receptor beta chains from one sample in a study of T cells in tumors after PD-1 blockade. Clones were read by immunoSEQ multiplex PCR, and TCRdb kept only the in-frame ones, dropping some. The table records about 14,000 clones, less than 75% of them present only once. Here the sequenced sample was tumor tissue, taken after anti-PD-1 treatment. The receptor set was obtained from a human donor with cutaneous squamous cell carcinoma. Each CDR3 is given with its conserved first and last residue. D genes are given only for firm matches. Not every row has a clone size; where given, it reads once, few, many or a size class.

D gene	clone size	J gene	V gene	CDR3 DNA	CDR3 protein
NA	NA	TRBJ2-4	TRBV6-2/TRBV6-3	TGTGCCAGCAGTTACTCGGCGGTCGCCAAAAACATTCAGTACTTC	CASSYSAVAKNIQYF
NA	few	TRBJ2-7	TRBV3-1/TRBV3-2	TGTGCCAGCAGCCAGCCAACCTACGAGCAGTACTTC	CASSQPTYEQYF
NA	NA	TRBJ2-5	TRBV10-1	TGCGCCAGCAGTGAGTCTCGCAGGGACAAAGAGACCCAGTACTTC	CASSESRRDKETQYF
TRBD2	NA	TRBJ2-3	TRBV29-1	TGCAGCGTTCCAACCGGGACTAGTGGTACAGATACGCAGTATTTT	CSVPTGTSGTDTQYF
TRBD1	NA	TRBJ1-2	TRBV3-1/TRBV3-2	TGTGCCAGCAGCCAAGGGACAGGGACTCTTAACTATGGCTACACCTTC	CASSQGTGTLNYGYTF
TRBD2	NA	TRBJ2-3	TRBV19	TGTGCCAGTAGTACCCTAGCGGGGCTCACAGATACGCAGTATTTT	CASSTLAGLTDTQYF
NA	NA	TRBJ2-7	TRBV5-6	TGTGCCAGCAGCTTGAAAGGGACATCTGCCATGAGGCAGTACTTC	CASSLKGTSAMRQYF
NA	NA	TRBJ1-2	TRBV9	TGTGCCAGCAGCGTAGCGGAGCGACCGATGGACATGGGCTACACCTTC	CASSVAERPMDMGYTF
TRBD1	NA	TRBJ2-7	TRBV6-6	TGTGCCAGCAGTTCCAATACAGGGGGCGAGCAGTACTTC	CASSSNTGGEQYF
NA	NA	TRBJ1-2	TRBV10-2	TGCGCCAGCAGTTGGGGGGCGGAGGGCTACACCTTC	CASSWGAEGYTF
TRBD1	NA	TRBJ1-1	TRBV11-3	TGTGCCAGCAGCCGACAGGGTGAAGCTTTCTTT	CASSRQGEAFF
NA	once	TRBJ2-7	TRBV7-9	TGTGCCATCCCACCTATGACCGAGCCCTACGAGCAGTACTTC	CAIPPMTEPYEQYF
NA	NA	TRBJ2-1	TRBV20-1	TGCAGTGCTAGTTTCGGGGGGCCGGGGAATGAGCAGTTCTTC	CSASFGGPGNEQFF
NA	NA	TRBJ1-3	TRBV19	TGTGCCAGTAGTATGGGAGGACTGGCCTCTGGAAACACCATATATTTT	CASSMGGLASGNTIYF
TRBD1	few	TRBJ1-1	TRBV10-2	TGCGCCAGCAGGGAGGACAGGGTAACAGGCGGTGAAGCTTTCTTT	CASREDRVTGGEAFF
NA	NA	TRBJ2-6	TRBV5-6	TGTGCCAGCAGCCCCCCGGGTGGCTCTGGGGCCAACGTCCTGACTTTC	CASSPPGGSGANVLTF
NA	NA	TRBJ2-1	TRBV18	TGTGCCAGCTCTCACAAACCTACCAGGGGAGGTGAGCAGTTCTTC	CASSHKPTRGGEQFF
NA	few	TRBJ1-6	TRBV5-4	TGTGCCAGCAGCTTGGATAATTCACCCCTCCACTTT	CASSLDNSPLHF
NA	NA	TRBJ2-1	TRBV11-1	TGTGCCAGCAGCTTAGCGGGGGGACTTCTCTTGGGGTACAATGAGCAGTTCTTC	CASSLAGGLLLGYNEQFF
TRBD1	NA	TRBJ2-7	TRBV5-1	TGCGCCAGCAGCCAAGAGCCTTTAGGACAGGGCTACGAGCAGTACTTC	CASSQEPLGQGYEQYF
TRBD1	NA	TRBJ1-2	TRBV3-1/TRBV3-2	TGTGCCAGCAGCTCCCGGGACAGGGGGGGAACAGACTATGGCTACACCTTC	CASSSRDRGGTDYGYTF
TRBD1	medium-sized	TRBJ2-2	TRBV5-3	TGTGCCAGAAGCCCCGGGACAGGGTCCACCGGGGAGCTGTTTTTT	CARSPGTGSTGELFF
NA	NA	TRBJ1-5	TRBV2	TGTGCCAGCAGTGACCAAGTGATCGGCAATCAGCCCCAGCATTTT	CASSDQVIGNQPQHF
TRBD2	NA	TRBJ2-1	TRBV6-5	TGTGCCAGCGGCAGCGGGGGGGCCGGGAATGAGCAGTTCTTC	CASGSGGAGNEQFF
TRBD1	NA	TRBJ2-6	TRBV11-2	TGTGCCAGCAGCACACCGACAGGGGGTTTCTCTGGGGCCAACGTCCTGACTTTC	CASSTPTGGFSGANVLTF
NA	NA	TRBJ2-2	TRBV14	TGTGCCAGCAGGGCCCTCAGCGTTCACCGGGAGCTGTTTTTT	CASRALSVHRELFF
NA	medium-sized	TRBJ2-5	TRBV5-1	TGCGCCAGCAGGGGCGAGGAGACCCAGTACTTC	CASRGEETQYF
TRBD2	NA	TRBJ2-3	TRBV6-4	TGTGCCAGCAGTGAAATAGCGGGAGAGGGGGATACGCAGTATTTT	CASSEIAGEGDTQYF
NA	NA	TRBJ1-2	TRBV19	TGTGCCAGTAGTAACAGACAGGACTTTTATGGCTACACCTTC	CASSNRQDFYGYTF
NA	NA	TRBJ2-1	TRBV4-2	TGTGCCAGCAGCCAAGGGGGAAGGGGGAAGGTGAATGAGCAGTTCTTC	CASSQGGRGKVNEQFF
NA	NA	TRBJ2-7	TRBV6-2/TRBV6-3	TGTGCCAGCAGTTCTCCCCGCTACGAGCAGTACTTC	CASSSPRYEQYF
NA	once	TRBJ1-2	TRBV7-9	TGTGCTAGCAGCCACGCCGGGAACTATGGCTACACCTTC	CASSHAGNYGYTF
NA	NA	TRBJ1-2	TRBV9	TGTGCCAGCAGCGTAGTTCATTTAAGGGATGGCTACACCTTC	CASSVVHLRDGYTF